This TCR beta chain was identified during a study of Ad26.COV2.S vaccination and SARS-CoV-2 variants. Across the whole study: Ad26.COV2.S given intramuscularly, once or twice 56 days apart. General study findings and limits: Reportedly, after vaccination the spike-specific CD8+ and CD4+ T cell responses displayed substantial breadth. Spike-specific TCR breadth was greater in vaccine than placebo recipients. Researchers reported similar non-spike TCR breadth in vaccine and placebo recipients.

This CDR3 is 13 amino acids long. The germline gives CDR1 SSHAT, CDR2 FNYEAQ (reference sequence). With V trimmed by 5 bases and J by 4 bases, 2 bases remained unmatched. Libraries were prepared by immunoSEQ multiplex PCR; TCRdb keeps only in-frame clonotypes and omits some of them. This table has roughly 700,000 clones, around 92% appearing once. Documented treatment: around 19 received Ad26.COV2.S at low or high dose, single or two shots; about 5 received placebo; per-sample allocation not given. Following the first vaccine or placebo injection, samples were taken on day 63. About this clone itself: Its antigen is as yet unknown.

The clonotype originates from a person between 18 and 60 years old who received the Ad26.COV2.S COVID-19 vaccine or a placebo. This material consisted of peripheral blood, taken in a trial of Ad26.COV2.S vaccine versus placebo. This sequence joins TRBV7-7 and TRBJ2-3, with TRBD2 matching over 8 bases. The CDR3 nucleotides read TGTGCCAGCAGCCGGGGGGGGGCAGATACGCAGTATTTT. Amino acid sequence: CASSRGGADTQYF.